This T cell receptor beta chain was captured in a study of cytomegalovirus exposure and HLA in healthy donors. Study as a whole: Most genotyped donors, 81% of about 400, had Caucasian-associated genetic ancestry.

Primers included in the PCR were 60 Vbeta and 13 Jbeta primers. Assay: immunoSEQ multiplex PCR; the TCRdb copy retains only in-frame clones and omits some. In the table there are around 110,000 clones, around 70% of which are singletons. Sequences were obtained from PBMCs. This clonotype was sampled from a young woman in good health and CMV-seronegative.

The CDR3 bases are TGTGCCAGCAGCTTAGGACACAGAATGGCCGGGGAGCTGTTTTTT. Its translation: CASSLGHRMAGELFF. This chain uses TRBV11-2 with TRBJ2-2; D ambiguous. Germline CDR1 reads SGHAT; CDR2 reads FQNNGV. The ends were cut back, 1 base at V and 6 bases at J, with 12 bases in the middle. The CDR3 runs to 15 residues.